This TCR beta chain is from a study of T cells after yellow fever vaccination. Overall study results and limits: By day 5 rather than day 15, the secondary response had peaked, though it was weaker. There was a small share of clonotypes that showed up in both the CD4 and CD8 compartments. FACS-sorted repertoires could contain abundant clonotypes contaminating from the bulk population.

The CDR3 contains 13 residues. V lost 1 base and J 9 bases, leaving 16 bases between the germline ends. Looked up from germline, CDR1 is DFQATT and CDR2 is SNEGSKA (reference sequence). Remarks on this clonotype: Antigen specificity is unknown.

Template switching with 5'RACE generated the TCR cDNA and added a universal primer site and UMIs. TCRdb re-derived calls from the 5' RACE reads in MiXCR, one entry per CDR3 protein. This repertoire shows more than 350,000 distinct CDR3 sequences, around a tenth found once; its top ten account for around 19%. Sequenced material: PBMCs, taken on the day of the first yellow fever vaccination. This TCR derives from a man aged 18 to 29 who received the YFV17D yellow fever vaccine. The chain links TRBV20-1 to TRBJ2-7, with D tentatively TRBD1 or TRBD2 (6 bases each). This chain's CDR3 is CSARVPGARRQYF. CDR3 in DNA: TGCAGTGCTAGAGTACCGGGGGCGCGGCGGCAGTACTTC.